These 23 T cell receptor beta chains share one sample of origin, sequenced in a study of response to subunit inactivated influenza vaccine. TCRdb reprocessed the RT-PCR reads via MiXCR and lists one record per CDR3 protein. Counted here are more than 550,000 distinct CDR3 sequences, 12% occurring once; the ten biggest clones make up roughly 10%. The sequences come from PBMCs from blood, collected on the day of vaccination. These receptors all come from a man between 45 and 60 years old who received an inactivated influenza vaccine.

This chain joins TRBV15 and TRBJ2-5; possible D gene TRBD2, 6 bases. V lost 0 bases and J lost 5, with 10 bases in between. From germline, CDR1 is LNHNV and CDR2 YYDKDF (reference sequence). The CDR3 is made up of 14 amino acids. CDR3 nucleotides: TGTGCCACCAGCAGAGATCGGGGGTTGGAGACCCAGTACTTC. Amino acids: CATSRDRGLETQYF.

This clonotype was counted a few times. The chain recombines TRBV25-1 with TRBJ2-3, with a tentative D call TRBD2 (5 bases). The CDR3 runs to 12 residues. The germline V gene has CDR1 MGHDK and CDR2 SYGVNS. The germline V and J ends were trimmed by 8 bases and 5 bases, with 11 bases remaining between them. The CDR3 DNA is TGTGCCAGCCGCCCCGGGGAAGATACGCAGTATTTT. It translates to CASRPGEDTQYF. Supplemented by reference TRBV25-1 and TRBJ2-3, the full variable domain reads EADIYQTPRYLVIGTGKKITLECSQTMGHDKMYWYQQDPGMELHLIHYSYGVNSTEKGDLSSESTVSRIRTEHFPLTLESARPSHTSQYLCASRPGEDTQYFGPGTRLTVL.

This clonotype was recorded many times. V and J are TRBV15 and TRBJ2-1; no definite D call. V was shortened by 1 base and J by 4 bases, with 2 bases between the two germline ends. The germline gives CDR1 LNHNV, CDR2 YYDKDF (reference sequence). The CDR3 totals 12 residues. In DNA form, the CDR3 reads TGTGCCACCAGCAGAGTTTACAATGAGCAGTTCTTC. This sequence encodes CATSRVYNEQFF.

This clonotype was detected many times. The J gene is TRBJ2-3, the V gene TRBV20-1, with 12 bases aligning to TRBD1. Germline V CDR1 and CDR2: DFQATT, SNEGSKA (reference sequence). This CDR3 has 14 residues. V trimming: 5 bases; J trimming: 6 bases; junction bases outside the gene matches: 6. The CDR3, as DNA: TGCAGTGCTCTACCGGGACAGGGGGCCGATACGCAGTATTTT. It translates to CSALPGQGADTQYF.

This sequence joins TRBV3-1 and TRBJ2-5, with D perhaps TRBD1 or TRBD2 (6 bases each). Trimming pared 4 bases from V and 4 bases from J, leaving 16 bases between. Germline V gives CDR1 LGHDT, CDR2 YNNKEL (reference sequence). The length of the CDR3 is 15 residues. The CDR3 coding sequence is TGTGCCAGCAGCCTCCGGGTCGAGGGGGGAGAGACCCAGTACTTC. As protein: CASSLRVEGGETQYF.

Only a few counts were recorded for this clonotype. The chain recombines TRBV29-1 with TRBJ2-1, with D hard to call. The CDR3 extends over 11 amino acids. Germline CDR1 and CDR2: SQVTM and ANQGSEA. Trimming removed 7 bases at V and 8 bases at J, with 12 bases between. DNA of the CDR3: TGCAGCGCCGTGGGCAGTCATGAGCAGTTCTTC. This translates into CSAVGSHEQFF.

This clonotype has more than one count but fewer than ten. This chain joins TRBV28 and TRBJ2-1; 9 bases align to TRBD2. The trim removed 6 bases at V and 6 bases at J, leaving 9 bases unmatched. Germline-derived CDR1 and CDR2 are MDHEN and SYDVKM. The CDR3 spans 15 residues. CDR3: CASSKAAGGSNEQFF. DNA of the CDR3: TGTGCCAGCAGCAAAGCTGCGGGAGGGTCCAATGAGCAGTTCTTC.

This chain links TRBV29-1 with TRBJ1-4; D unresolved. This CDR3 has 12 residues. The germline V and J ends were trimmed by 7 bases and 8 bases, with 14 bases remaining between them. CDR1 and CDR2 (germline): SQVTM, ANQGSEA. As DNA, the CDR3 is TGCAGCGCCGTTACCGGAAGCGAAAAACTGTTTTTT. As protein: CSAVTGSEKLFF.

This clonotype came up many times. The chain couples TRBV5-1 to TRBJ2-7; 9 bases agree with TRBD2. V lost 5 bases and J lost 3; bases outside the gene matches: 6. CDR1 and CDR2 from the germline V gene are SGHRS and YFSETQ. This CDR3 spans 14 amino acids. The CDR3 sequence: CASSQLSGSYEQYF. As DNA, the CDR3 is TGCGCCAGCAGTCAGCTTAGCGGGAGCTACGAGCAGTACTTC.

The chain uses TRBV7-9 and TRBJ2-2; D ambiguous. The germline gives CDR1 SEHNR, CDR2 FQNEAQ (reference sequence). V lost 5 bases to trimming and J lost 8 bases, with 15 bases between them. The CDR3 is 14 amino acids. In nucleotides, the CDR3 is TGTGCCAGCAGCCCCGCCATGAGTTATGGGGAGCTGTTTTTT. The encoded protein is CASSPAMSYGELFF.

This clonotype was seen more than once but under ten times. The gene calls are TRBV29-1 and TRBJ2-1, with 8 bases identical to TRBD2. The CDR3 has 12 amino acids. CDR1 is SQVTM, CDR2 ANQGSEA, per germline. With 8 bases clipped from V and 8 bases from J, the junction kept 8 bases outside the gene matches. Here the CDR3 DNA reads TGCAGCACCATAGCGGGACTCGATGAGCAGTTCTTC. This codes for CSTIAGLDEQFF.

This clonotype was seen ten or more times. The rearrangement uses TRBV29-1 and TRBJ2-2; 7 bases agree with TRBD1. The ends lost 5 bases at V and 1 base at J; junction bases unmatched: 7. Germline assignment: CDR1 SQVTM and CDR2 ANQGSEA. CDR3 length: 15 residues. CDR3 in amino acids: CSVRTGQMNTGELFF. CDR3 nucleotide sequence: TGCAGCGTTCGAACGGGACAGATGAACACCGGGGAGCTGTTTTTT.

This chain joins TRBV5-1 and TRBJ1-1; weak D call: TRBD1 (5 bases). Per germline, CDR1 SGHRS and CDR2 YFSETQ. This CDR3 comprises 16 residues. V was shortened by 0 bases and J by 1 base, with 13 bases between the two germline ends. In DNA form, the CDR3 reads TGCGCCAGCAGCTTGGGGGGCGGCGCGGAGAACACTGAAGCTTTCTTT. Protein product: CASSLGGGAENTEAFF. The full variable domain, with the rest looked up from reference TRBV5-1 and TRBJ1-1, is KAGVTQTPRYLIKTRGQQVTLSCSPISGHRSVSWYQQTPGQGLQFLFEYFSETQRNKGNFPGRFSGRQFSNSRSEMNVSTLELGDSALYLCASSLGGGAENTEAFFGQGTRLTVV.

V and J are TRBV5-1 and TRBJ2-3; D uncertain. The CDR3 runs 14 residues. Germline V gene data show CDR1 as SGHRS and CDR2 as YFSETQ. Deletions cut 4 bases from V and 2 bases from J, with 11 bases between. CDR3: CASSQYWITDTQYF. CDR3 nucleotides: TGCGCCAGCAGCCAGTACTGGATCACAGATACGCAGTATTTT.

The chain carries TRBV7-9 and TRBJ1-1; TRBD1 is a possible D gene (6 bases). This CDR3 region has 13 residues. Deletions cut 6 bases from V and 4 bases from J, with 12 bases between. Germline-derived CDR1 and CDR2 are SEHNR and FQNEAQ (reference sequence). The CDR3, as DNA: TGTGCCAGCAGGTTAACAGGGATCACTGAAGCTTTCTTT. This encodes CASRLTGITEAFF.

V is TRBV5-4 and J is TRBJ2-2; D gene ambiguous. Looked up from germline, CDR1 is SGHNT and CDR2 is YYREEE (reference sequence). This CDR3 region has 16 residues. V was shortened by 3 bases and J by 2 bases, with 14 bases between the two germline ends. The CDR3 loop is CASSSFRKDNTGELFF. CDR3 DNA sequence: TGTGCCAGCAGCTCCTTCAGGAAGGATAACACCGGGGAGCTGTTTTTT. The complete variable domain, with remaining parts taken from reference TRBV5-4 and TRBJ2-2, reads ETGVTQSPTHLIKTRGQQVTLRCSSQSGHNTVSWYQQALGQGPQFIFQYYREEENGRGNFPPRFSGLQFPNYSSELNVNALELDDSALYLCASSSFRKDNTGELFFGEGSRLTVL.

This clonotype was detected ten times or more. The rearrangement joins TRBV7-9 to TRBJ1-1; D unclear. Germline assignment: CDR1 SEHNR and CDR2 FQNEAQ (reference sequence). V lost 5 bases, J lost 10 bases, and 11 bases lay in between. This CDR3 region has 11 residues. In nucleotides, the CDR3 is TGTGCCAGCAGCAGCGGGCTAGGAGCTTTCTTT. Translating gives CASSSGLGAFF.

The J gene is TRBJ2-5, the V gene TRBV20-1; 13 positions agree with TRBD2. Judging by the DNA end, TRBJ2-1 fits better; the J call may be wrong. The length of the CDR3 is 16 residues. In germline, CDR1 is DFQATT, CDR2 SNEGSKA (reference sequence). CDR3 protein: CSATYPGLAGQETQFF. CDR3 nucleotide sequence: TGCAGTGCTACCTATCCGGGACTAGCGGGGCAAGAGACCCAGTTCTTC.

The V gene is TRBV12-3 or TRBV12-4, the J gene TRBJ2-1; 9 bases are shared with TRBD2. V lost 4 bases to trimming and J lost 2 bases; unmatched junction nucleotides: 6. CDR3 length: 16 amino acids. This CDR3 is CASSSVAGVTYNEQFF. The CDR3 bases are TGTGCCAGCAGTTCGGTAGCGGGAGTAACCTACAATGAGCAGTTCTTC.

There are a few counts of this clonotype. A much larger clone differs from this one at a single base, so this may be a read error. The rearrangement links TRBV6-2 or TRBV6-3 to TRBJ2-7; no clear D gene. Germline assignment: CDR1 MNHEY and CDR2 SVGEGT. This CDR3 is built from 11 residues. Trimming removed 6 bases at V and 1 base at J, with 4 bases between. The CDR3 region is CASRLSYEQYF. For the CDR3, the DNA is TGTGCCAGCAGGTTGTCCTACGAGCAGTACTTC.

This clonotype has a count of ten or more. The chain is built from TRBV28 and TRBJ2-7; TRBD1 matches at 8 bases. Trimming took 6 bases from V and 0 from J; bases not matched to a gene: 7. This CDR3 has 15 residues. Germline values: CDR1 MDHEN, CDR2 SYDVKM. The CDR3 protein is CASRNPGQVSYEQYF. DNA for the CDR3: TGTGCCAGCAGGAATCCGGGACAGGTCTCCTACGAGCAGTACTTC.

This clonotype has just a few counts. The chain carries TRBV11-2 and TRBJ1-4; unclear D gene. The CDR3 has 12 amino acids. Germline V gives CDR1 SGHAT, CDR2 FQNNGV. With 5 bases removed from V and 6 bases from J, the gap between germline ends came to 7 bases. This CDR3 is CASSLTDEKLFF. The DNA of the CDR3 is TGTGCCAGCAGCCTCACGGATGAAAAACTGTTTTTT. The variable domain in full, with the rest retrieved from reference TRBV11-2 and TRBJ1-4, is EAGVAQSPRYKIIEKRQSVAFWCNPISGHATLYWYQQILGQGPKLLIQFQNNGVVDDSQLPKDRFSAERLKGVDSTLKIQPAKLEDSAVYLCASSLTDEKLFFGSGTQLSVL.

Concerning this clonotype: The junction does not match germline at one end; this may be a read error. The rearrangement links TRBV28 to TRBJ2-1, with D uncertain. Germline V gives CDR1 MDHEN, CDR2 SYDVKM. CDR3 size: 12 residues. CDR3 nucleotide sequence: TGTGCCAGCAGTCCGGTAGGCGATGAGCAGTCCTTC. It specifies CASSPVGDEQSF.